Sequencing of this T cell receptor beta chain was carried out in a study of blood T cell repertoires in COVID-19. Profiled with immunoSEQ multiplex PCR; TCRdb holds only in-frame clones, not every one. The repertoire holds approximately 260,000 clones, around 90% seen once, with 2% to 2.5% in the top ten. This clone occurred once. Germline V gives CDR1 MNHEY, CDR2 SMNVEV (reference sequence). Trimming at V came to 5 bases and at J to 5 bases, leaving 7 bases not matched to a gene. The CDR3 has 15 residues. The sequence was collected from a man aged 45-65 years with acute or convalescent COVID-19. The rearrangement links TRBV27 to TRBJ2-3; 10 nucleotides agree with TRBD1. Sequencing was carried out using peripheral blood. Here the CDR3 DNA reads TGTGCCAGCAGTCCCTCCTGGGACAGGGGAGATACGCAGTATTTT. Encoded protein: CASSPSWDRGDTQYF.